This TCR beta chain was sequenced during a study of spatial heterogeneity in lung cancer. For the study at large: Among detected sequences, beta-chain ones consistently exceeded alpha-chain ones in number. Study-level points and caveats: Expanded alpha and beta TCR counts within tumors tracked tumor mutation counts.

Single TCR cDNA molecules each had their own unique molecular identifier. TCRdb independently ran MiXCR on the 5' RACE reads; one entry per CDR3 protein. The table lists 20,000 to 30,000 distinct CDR3 sequences, under 9.5% of them singletons. CDR3 size: 15 residues. Germline V gives CDR1 MNHEY, CDR2 SVGEGT. Deletions cut 8 bases from V and 0 bases from J, with 15 bases between. Described time point: sample taken at primary tumor resection. This clonotype has more than one count but fewer than ten. What it binds is unknown. The sample in question was lung tumor tissue, obtained at surgery. The rearrangement links TRBV6-2 or TRBV6-3 to TRBJ2-3; either TRBD1 or TRBD2 may fit D (5 bases each). This clonotype originated in a male donor with early-stage non-small cell lung cancer. The CDR3 loop reads CASARRGTSTDTQYF. The CDR3 region has the DNA TGTGCCAGCGCCCGAAGAGGGACCAGCACAGATACGCAGTATTTT.